The 4 T cell receptor beta chains below were found in one sample sequenced in a study of T cell changes during pregnancy in multiple sclerosis. Sequencing was performed with immunoSEQ multiplex PCR; in TCRdb, only in-frame clones are kept and a portion is missing. In the table there are about 68,000 clones, under 95% of which are singletons. The sequencing here drew on peripheral blood, taken in the second trimester of pregnancy. These receptor sequences come from a female donor with multiple sclerosis, enrolled in a pregnancy study.

The rearrangement joins TRBV6-5 to TRBJ2-1; D call uncertain. The CDR3 covers 13 residues. Deletions cut 4 bases from V and 9 bases from J, with 13 bases between. Germline V gene lookup returns CDR1 MNHEY and CDR2 SVGAGI. The CDR3 DNA reads as TGTGCCAGCAGTTCGACAAAGTCGAGTGAGCAGTTCTTC. This gives the protein CASSSTKSSEQFF.

The J gene is TRBJ2-3, the V gene TRBV27; a possible D gene is TRBD2 (7 bases). There are 16 residues in the CDR3. Per the germline V gene, CDR1 is MNHEY and CDR2 is SMNVEV (reference sequence). V lost 3 bases and J lost 1, with 14 bases in between. CDR3 in DNA: TGTGCCAGCAGTTTTGGGGGGGGCTGGGGCACAGATACGCAGTATTTT. Residues: CASSFGGGWGTDTQYF.

The chain has TRBV6-5 and TRBJ2-1; 9 bases map to TRBD2. CDR1 is MNHEY, CDR2 SVGAGI, per germline. The CDR3 has 14 amino acids. The V and J ends lost 5 bases and 7 bases, in that order; junction bases with no gene match: 6. The CDR3 spells CASSLAGRQNEQFF. The CDR3 nucleotides are TGTGCCAGCAGTCTAGCGGGGCGCCAGAATGAGCAGTTCTTC.

The V call is TRBV27, the J call TRBJ2-1; D is undetermined. Germline V gene data show CDR1 as MNHEY and CDR2 as SMNVEV (reference sequence). The length of the CDR3 is 13 residues. The V end was cut by 7 bases, the J end by 9 bases, with 16 bases between. This CDR3 is CASTQVPSGEQFF. The CDR3 DNA sequence: TGTGCCAGCACCCAGGTCCCTTCCGGTGAGCAGTTCTTC.